Each of the 17 T cell receptor beta chains below was sequenced from the same sample in a study of preoperative IRX-2 immunotherapy in early breast cancer. Treatment specified: preoperative locoregional IRX-2 cytokine immunotherapy. Using immunoSEQ multiplex PCR, the repertoire was profiled, and TCRdb retains in-frame clones only, with some absent. The sample lists about 32,000 clones; around 83% were seen once. The sequencing used lymph node tissue, collected from a patient treated with IRX-2 immunotherapy. The receptors here all came from a human donor with breast cancer.

V and J are TRBV5-5 and TRBJ1-4; D not resolved. V lost 2 bases and J 0 bases, leaving 5 bases between the germline ends. The CDR3 is 14 amino acids. Germline V gene sequence: CDR1 SGHKS, CDR2 YYEKEE (reference sequence). CDR3 protein: CASSFFATNEKLFF. DNA of the CDR3: TGTGCCAGCAGCTTCTTTGCAACTAATGAAAAACTGTTTTTT.

This sequence joins TRBV28 and TRBJ1-4; 9 bases align to TRBD1. This CDR3 spans 14 amino acids. V dropped 5 bases and J dropped 14; count of bases not matched to a gene: 12. CDR1 is MDHEN and CDR2 is SYDVKM in the germline V gene. The CDR3 nucleotides read TGTGCCAGCAGTACAGGACAGGGGTTCTTTCTTCTGTTTTTT. Its protein is CASSTGQGFFLLFF.

V usage is TRBV6-8 and J usage is TRBJ1-2; D may be TRBD1 (5 bases). CDR1 and CDR2 from the germline V gene are MNHGY and SAAAGT. The CDR3 length is 16 residues. V was shortened by 0 bases and J by 4 bases, with 15 bases between the two germline ends. The CDR3 bases are TGTGCCAGCAGTTACTCGGGGCGCGCCCCAGGCTATGGCTACACCTTC. It encodes CASSYSGRAPGYGYTF.

The J gene is TRBJ2-5, the V gene TRBV5-1; no definite D call. Trimming took off 0 bases at V and 4 bases at J, with 13 bases between the two ends. Germline CDR1 SGHRS, CDR2 YFSETQ. The CDR3 covers 15 residues. Written as DNA, the CDR3 is TGCGCCAGCAGCTTGGGGGCTTCAAGTGCAGAGACCCAGTACTTC. Translation gives CASSLGASSAETQYF.

This sequence joins TRBV28 and TRBJ1-4; 7 bases line up with TRBD1. The germline CDR1 and CDR2 sequences are MDHEN and SYDVKM. The CDR3 spans 15 residues. The V segment lost 2 bases and the J segment 6 bases; nucleotides outside the gene matches: 6. The CDR3 sequence: CASSLIGRGDEKLFF. The CDR3 nucleotides read TGTGCCAGCAGTTTAATCGGCAGGGGGGATGAAAAACTGTTTTTT.

The chain combines TRBV6-8 with TRBJ2-1, with 9 bases matching TRBD1. V was clipped by 6 bases and J by 9 bases; unmatched bases: 9. Germline assignment: CDR1 MNHGY and CDR2 SAAAGT. The CDR3 contains 14 residues. CDR3 sequence: CASRSGTGRSEQFF. CDR3 coding DNA: TGTGCCAGCAGGTCCGGGACAGGGAGGAGTGAGCAGTTCTTC.

The V and J genes are TRBV15 and TRBJ2-3; the D gene is possibly TRBD1 (6 bases). The CDR3 length is 19 residues. The germline V gene encodes CDR1 LNHNV and CDR2 YYDKDF (reference sequence). V was trimmed by 4 bases and J by 0 bases, leaving 23 bases between them. The CDR3 DNA reads as TGTGCCACCAGCACAAGAAGCCCACGGGACACCAGAAGCACAGATACGCAGTATTTT. Translating it yields CATSTRSPRDTRSTDTQYF. Supplemented by reference TRBV15 and TRBJ2-3, the full variable domain reads DAMVIQNPRYQVTQFGKPVTLSCSQTLNHNVMYWYQQKSSQAPKLLFHYYDKDFNNEADTPDNFQSRRPNTSFCFLDIRSPGLGDTAMYLCATSTRSPRDTRSTDTQYFGPGTRLTVL.

This sequence joins TRBV6-8 and TRBJ1-2; TRBD1 aligns across 10 bases. V gave up 6 bases and J gave up 7 bases; unmatched junction bases: 8. CDR1 is MNHGY, CDR2 SAAAGT, per germline. This CDR3 has 14 amino acids. The CDR3 loop reads CASSRTGGFGGYTF. As DNA, the CDR3 is TGTGCCAGCAGCAGGACAGGGGGATTCGGTGGCTACACCTTC.

The chain couples TRBV19 to TRBJ2-1, with D possibly being TRBD1 (5 bases). The V gene lost 10 bases and the J gene lost 7 bases, with 11 bases spanning the gap. CDR1 LNHDA and CDR2 SQIVND come from the germline V gene (reference sequence). The CDR3 runs 11 residues. The CDR3 coding sequence is TGTGCCACCACCAAGGGGAATGAGCAGTTCTTC. It encodes CATTKGNEQFF.

The genes are TRBV11-3 and TRBJ2-1; 9 bases match TRBD1. The length of the CDR3 is 15 residues. CDR1 is SGHNT and CDR2 is YENEEA in the germline V gene. The V and J ends lost 5 bases and 3 bases, in that order; junction bases with no gene match: 5. CDR3 sequence: CASSAGTGNYNEQFF. The CDR3 DNA sequence: TGTGCCAGCAGCGCGGGGACAGGGAACTACAATGAGCAGTTCTTC.

The chain combines TRBV10-2 with TRBJ1-1; D ambiguous. Deletions cut 5 bases from V and 1 base from J, with 5 bases between. The length of the CDR3 is 12 residues. The germline CDR1 and CDR2 sequences are WSHSY and SAAADI. The CDR3 protein is CASSMGNTEAFF. As DNA, the CDR3 is TGCGCCAGCAGTATGGGGAACACTGAAGCTTTCTTT.

The chain joins TRBV19 to TRBJ2-1; D gene unclear. V lost 3 bases and J 0 bases, leaving 9 bases between the germline ends. Germline-derived CDR1 and CDR2 are LNHDA and SQIVND (reference sequence). The CDR3 runs 15 residues. CDR3 coding DNA: TGTGCCAGTAGTATGCGCGCAAGCTCCTACAATGAGCAGTTCTTC. This translates into CASSMRASSYNEQFF.

The rearrangement links TRBV28 to TRBJ2-5; possibly TRBD1 for D (6 bases). From germline, CDR1 is MDHEN and CDR2 SYDVKM. The V gene lost 5 bases and the J gene lost 5 bases, with 15 bases spanning the gap. CDR3 length equals 14 residues. DNA for the CDR3: TGTGCCAGCAGTACCACAGGGATCGCGGAGACCCAGTACTTC. Protein sequence: CASSTTGIAETQYF. Based on the CDR3 plus reference TRBV28 and TRBJ2-5, the full variable domain is DVKVTQSSRYLVKRTGEKVFLECVQDMDHENMFWYRQDPGLGLRLIYFSYDVKMKEKGDIPEGYSVSREKKERFSLILESASTNQTSMYLCASSTTGIAETQYFGPGTRLLVL.

In DNA, the CDR3 is TGTGCCAGCAGCTTGGAGGCAGGGGACTTCGAGCAGTACTTC. As protein: CASSLEAGDFEQYF. The V gene is TRBV11-3, the J gene TRBJ2-7; TRBD1 or TRBD2 may be the D gene (6 bases each). CDR1 SGHNT and CDR2 YENEEA come from the germline V gene. CDR3 size: 14 residues. The V gene lost 3 bases and the J gene lost 6 bases, with 15 bases spanning the gap. The entire variable domain, with the rest obtained from reference TRBV11-3 and TRBJ2-7, is as follows: EAGVVQSPRYKIIEKKQPVAFWCNPISGHNTLYWYLQNLGQGPELLIRYENEEAVDDSQLPKDRFSAERLKGVDSTLKIQPAELGDSAVYLCASSLEAGDFEQYFGPGTRLTVT.

The chain employs TRBV28 and TRBJ2-1; perhaps TRBD2 as D (6 bases). CDR1 and CDR2 (germline): MDHEN, SYDVKM. Trimming took off 2 bases at V and 3 bases at J, with 11 bases between the two ends. There are 15 residues in the CDR3. This CDR3 reads CASSLAGNLYNEQFF. The CDR3 DNA follows: TGTGCCAGCAGTTTAGCGGGGAATCTCTACAATGAGCAGTTCTTC.

This clone was seen once. The gene calls are TRBV7-7 and TRBJ1-1; 10 nucleotides align to TRBD1. This CDR3 comprises 14 residues. With 5 bases clipped from V and 5 bases from J, the junction kept 5 bases outside the gene matches. Germline CDR1 and CDR2: SSHAT and FNYEAQ (reference sequence). CDR3 bases: TGTGCCAGCAGCGCGGGACAGGGGAGAACTGAAGCTTTCTTT. As protein: CASSAGQGRTEAFF.

This CDR3 is CATGRGGTDTQYF. DNA for the CDR3: TGTGCCACAGGACGCGGGGGAACAGATACGCAGTATTTT. The chain recombines TRBV10-3 with TRBJ2-3; 7 bases line up with TRBD2. CDR3 length: 13 residues. V gave up 10 bases and J gave up 3 bases; unmatched junction bases: 7. CDR1 is ENHRY and CDR2 is SYGVKD in the germline V gene.